The 3 T cell receptor beta chains reported below all come from one sample, sequenced in a study of spatial heterogeneity in lung cancer. Time point reported: blood at routine non-recurrence follow-up after resection. TCRdb re-analysed the 5' RACE reads in MiXCR, keeping a single row per CDR3 protein. The table records under 150,000 distinct CDR3 sequences, 11% of them present only once. Sample: PBMCs, taken at follow-up. Receptors were obtained from a female donor with early-stage non-small cell lung cancer.

Many counts were recorded for this clonotype. CDR3 sequence: CASSHSLTGGHTEAFF. The CDR3 nucleotides read TGTGCCAGTAGTCACTCTTTGACAGGGGGCCACACTGAAGCTTTCTTT. This sequence joins TRBV19 and TRBJ1-1; 10 nucleotides agree with TRBD1. The CDR3 totals 16 residues. V shed 5 bases, J shed 3 bases, and the junction held 9 bases outside the gene matches. CDR1 LNHDA and CDR2 SQIVND come from the germline V gene (reference sequence).

This chain uses TRBV28 with TRBJ2-7; D remains unclear. The CDR3 loop spans 13 amino acids. Between the trimmed V and J ends, which lost 3 bases and 2 bases, there was a span of 8 bases. From germline, CDR1 is MDHEN and CDR2 SYDVKM. CDR3 in DNA: TGTGCCAGCAGTTTCAACGGGCCCTACGAGCAGTACTTC. Translated: CASSFNGPYEQYF.

In its sample, this clonotype was seen a few times. The chain recombines TRBV7-2 with TRBJ1-1; D is perhaps TRBD1 (6 bases). The ends were cut back, 5 bases at V and 5 bases at J, with 18 bases in the middle. The CDR3 extends over 15 amino acids. Germline CDR1 SGHTA, CDR2 FQGNSA. The CDR3 reads CASSPRRGHGTEAFF. Here the CDR3 DNA reads TGTGCCAGCAGCCCAAGACGGGGGCACGGAACTGAAGCTTTCTTT.